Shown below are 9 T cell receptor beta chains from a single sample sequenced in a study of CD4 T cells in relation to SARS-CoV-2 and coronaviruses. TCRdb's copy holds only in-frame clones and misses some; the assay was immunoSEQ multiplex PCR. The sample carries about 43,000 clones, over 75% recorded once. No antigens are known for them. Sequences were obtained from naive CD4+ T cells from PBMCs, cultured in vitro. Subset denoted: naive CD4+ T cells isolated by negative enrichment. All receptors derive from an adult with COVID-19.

The CDR3 protein is CASSPPSGSTHNEQFF. CDR3 bases: TGTGCCAGCTCACCCCCTAGCGGGAGTACCCACAATGAGCAGTTCTTC. This chain joins TRBV18 and TRBJ2-1; TRBD2 matches 10 bases. The CDR3 contains 16 residues. Germline lookup yields CDR1 KGHSH and CDR2 LQKENI. V shed 3 bases and J 5 bases; nucleotides not matched to a gene: 7.

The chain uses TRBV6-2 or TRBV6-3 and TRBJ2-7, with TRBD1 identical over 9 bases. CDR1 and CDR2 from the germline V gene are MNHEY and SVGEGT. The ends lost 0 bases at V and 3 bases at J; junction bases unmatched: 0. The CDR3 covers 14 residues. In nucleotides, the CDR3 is TGTGCCAGCAGTTACTCGACAGGGGGCTACGAGCAGTACTTC. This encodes CASSYSTGGYEQYF.

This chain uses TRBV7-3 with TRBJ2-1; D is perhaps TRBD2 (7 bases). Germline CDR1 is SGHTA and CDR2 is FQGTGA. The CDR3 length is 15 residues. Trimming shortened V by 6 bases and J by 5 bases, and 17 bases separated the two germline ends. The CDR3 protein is CASRGRGAPDNEQFF. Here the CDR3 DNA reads TGTGCCAGCAGGGGGAGGGGGGCCCCCGACAATGAGCAGTTCTTC.

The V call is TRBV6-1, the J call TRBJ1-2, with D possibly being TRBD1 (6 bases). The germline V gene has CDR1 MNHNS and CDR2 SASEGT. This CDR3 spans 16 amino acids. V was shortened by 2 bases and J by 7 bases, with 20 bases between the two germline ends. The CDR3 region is CASSELPTQGRGGYTF. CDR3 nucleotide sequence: TGTGCCAGCAGTGAATTGCCAACACAGGGCCGGGGTGGCTACACCTTC.

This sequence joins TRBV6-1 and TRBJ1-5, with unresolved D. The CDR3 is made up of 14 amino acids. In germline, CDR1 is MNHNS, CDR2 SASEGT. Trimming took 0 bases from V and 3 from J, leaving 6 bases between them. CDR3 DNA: TGTGCCAGCAGTGAAGCCAGGCACAATCAGCCCCAGCATTTT. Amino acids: CASSEARHNQPQHF.

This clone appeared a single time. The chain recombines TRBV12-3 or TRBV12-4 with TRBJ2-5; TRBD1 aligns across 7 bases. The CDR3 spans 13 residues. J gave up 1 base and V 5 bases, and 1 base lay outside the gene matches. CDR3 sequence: CASSRQGQETQYF. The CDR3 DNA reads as TGTGCCAGCAGTCGACAGGGCCAAGAGACCCAGTACTTC.

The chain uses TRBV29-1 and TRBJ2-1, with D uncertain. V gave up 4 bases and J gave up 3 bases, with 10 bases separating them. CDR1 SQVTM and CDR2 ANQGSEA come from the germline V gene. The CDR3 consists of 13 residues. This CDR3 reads CSVVRGIYNEQFF. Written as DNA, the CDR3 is TGCAGCGTTGTGCGAGGAATCTACAATGAGCAGTTCTTC.

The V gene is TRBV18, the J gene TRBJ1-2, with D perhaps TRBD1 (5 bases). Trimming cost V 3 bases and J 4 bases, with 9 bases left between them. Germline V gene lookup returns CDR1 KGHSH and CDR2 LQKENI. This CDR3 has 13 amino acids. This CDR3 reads CASSPQGTYGYTF. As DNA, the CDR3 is TGTGCCAGCTCACCGCAGGGTACCTATGGCTACACCTTC.

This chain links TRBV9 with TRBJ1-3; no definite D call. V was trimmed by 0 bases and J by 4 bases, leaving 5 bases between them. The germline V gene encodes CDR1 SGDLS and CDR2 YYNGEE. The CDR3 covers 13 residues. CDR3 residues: CASSVVEGNTIYF. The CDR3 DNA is TGTGCCAGCAGCGTAGTAGAGGGAAACACCATATATTTT.